This T cell receptor (beta chain) stems from a study of early T cells in non-severe SARS-CoV-2 infection. This clonotype was counted only a few times. MiXCR, applied by TCRdb to the 5' RACE reads, yields one record per CDR3 protein. The sample has 70,000 to 90,000 distinct CDR3 sequences; 15% are singletons. This CDR3 spans 13 amino acids. The V and J ends lost 7 bases and 6 bases, in that order; junction bases with no gene match: 7. Germline V gene data show CDR1 as SEHNR and CDR2 as FQNEAQ (reference sequence). What was sequenced was whole blood. This sequence originates from an adult who was a healthcare worker with PCR-confirmed SARS-CoV-2 infection or an uninfected control (not recorded which). The chain uses TRBV7-9 and TRBJ2-7; 9 bases match TRBD2. In DNA, the CDR3 is TGTGCCAGCAAAGCGGGAGGCGGCGCCGAGCAGTACTTC. This gives the protein CASKAGGGAEQYF. Looking up the rest from reference TRBV7-9 and TRBJ2-7 gives the full variable domain: DTGVSQNPRHKITKRGQNVTFRCDPISEHNRLYWYRQTLGQGPEFLTYFQNEAQLEKSRLLSDRFSAERPKGSFSTLEIQRTEQGDSAMYLCASKAGGGAEQYFGPGTRLTVT.